A single TCR beta chain is shown here with its context. Its specificity is not known. These data belong to a study of identical twins. The J segment lost 5 bases and the V segment lost 4 bases, leaving 16 bases of the junction unmatched. CDR3 length: 17 residues. Broader study findings: Where out-of-frame alpha sequences were twin-shared, they showed excess low generation probability. Where beta out-of-frame sequences were concerned, excess twin sharing was weaker.

Healthy Caucasians were all of the donors. TCRdb re-analysed the 5' RACE reads in MiXCR, keeping a single row per CDR3 protein. The sample contains approximately 690,000 distinct CDR3 sequences, 5.5% to 6.5% of which appear only once. This chain joins TRBV12-3 or TRBV12-4 and TRBJ1-1, with TRBD1 identical over 7 bases. This sequence originates from a man aged 18-30 years in good health. Material for sequencing was naive T cells sorted from blood. CDR3 in DNA: TGTGCCAGCAGTTCTAAGCTCAGACAGGGTCGTGAGACTGAAGCTTTCTTT. Its protein is CASSSKLRQGRETEAFF.